Below, 22 T cell receptor beta chains from the same sample are listed, as sequenced in a study of T cells in women clearing cervical HPV infection. Clones were read by immunoSEQ multiplex PCR, and TCRdb kept only the in-frame ones, dropping some. The sample includes 30,000 to 35,000 clones. Sequenced input: blood buffy coat. All receptors come from a woman aged 18 to 75 with a cervical HPV16 infection that either progressed to CIN3+ or cleared (not recorded which).

As concerns this clone: The read stops 3 residues short of the end of the CDR3; the missing end is completed from the germline J gene. The chain joins TRBV5-1 to TRBJ1-2; 10 nucleotides line up with TRBD1. The germline V gene encodes CDR1 SGHRS and CDR2 YFSETQ. Trimming took 4 bases from V and 7 from J; bases not matched to a gene: 4. The CDR3 covers 13 residues. The chain's CDR3 is CASSDGTGVGYTF. CDR3 DNA (partial): TGCGCCAGCAGCGACGGGACAGGGGTTGGC. Combining the CDR3 with reference TRBV5-1 and TRBJ1-2 gives the whole variable domain KAGVTQTPRYLIKTRGQQVTLSCSPISGHRSVSWYQQTPGQGLQFLFEYFSETQRNKGNFPGRFSGRQFSNSRSEMNVSTLELGDSALYLCASSDGTGVGYTFGSGTRLTVV.

About this clone itself: The sequence runs out 3 residues before the end of the CDR3; the remainder is reconstructed from the germline J gene. The V and J genes are TRBV20-1 and TRBJ2-5; no clear D. V lost 0 bases and J 5 bases, leaving 7 bases between the germline ends. The CDR3 extends over 12 amino acids. Per the germline V gene, CDR1 is DFQATT and CDR2 is SNEGSKA (reference sequence). CDR3 in amino acids: CSAREGLETQYF. The covered CDR3 bases are TGCAGTGCTAGAGAAGGTTTGGAGACC.

Worth noting for this clone: The DNA ends 3 residues before the CDR3 does, and the rest of the CDR3 is filled in from the germline J gene. This chain links TRBV19 with TRBJ2-1; 11 nucleotides align to TRBD2. Germline CDR1 is LNHDA and CDR2 is SQIVND (reference sequence). This CDR3 is built from 16 residues. J lost 7 bases, V lost 5 bases, and 10 bases had no gene match. CDR3 amino acids: CASSPFLAGGGNEQFF. CDR3 bases read: TGTGCCAGTAGTCCTTTCCTAGCGGGAGGAGGGAATGAG.

Concerning this clone itself: The read gets to within 3 residues of the CDR3 end, and the germline J gene fills in the rest. The chain recombines TRBV11-3 with TRBJ2-1; TRBD2 matches 9 bases. The CDR3 covers 15 residues. The germline V gene has CDR1 SGHNT and CDR2 YENEEA. After removal of 5 bases from V and 2 bases from J, the junction contained 4 bases not matched to a gene. The CDR3: CASSPGTSPYNEQFF. The CDR3 DNA, read in part, is TGTGCCAGCAGCCCAGGGACTAGCCCCTACAATGAG.

Points on this clone: The CDR3 goes on 3 residues after the read ends, and that part is filled in from the germline J gene. The chain uses TRBV20-1 and TRBJ2-5, with 9 positions matching TRBD2. The germline gives CDR1 DFQATT, CDR2 SNEGSKA (reference sequence). The CDR3 runs to 14 residues. V lost 6 bases and J lost 4; bases outside the gene matches: 9. The CDR3 protein is CSAQVASGAETQYF. The CDR3 DNA, read in part, is TGCAGTGCACAGGTTGCTAGCGGGGCAGAGACC.

For this clone: The sequence runs out 3 residues before the end of the CDR3; the remainder is reconstructed from the germline J gene. V and J are TRBV20-1 and TRBJ2-1; D might be TRBD1 (6 bases). CDR3 length: 15 amino acids. Looked up from germline, CDR1 is DFQATT and CDR2 is SNEGSKA (reference sequence). V gave up 2 bases and J gave up 9 bases, with 20 bases separating them. The CDR3 loop is CSARPIGLLRGEQFF. The DNA read from the CDR3 is TGCAGTGCTAGACCTATAGGACTTCTCAGGGGTGAG.

On this clone itself: The read ends 3 residues early relative to the CDR3; the germline J gene fills the gap. The chain recombines TRBV2 with TRBJ1-2, with D perhaps TRBD1 (5 bases). The CDR3 is made up of 16 amino acids. The ends were cut back, 0 bases at V and 5 bases at J, with 16 bases in the middle. Germline V gene data show CDR1 as SNHLY and CDR2 as FYNNEI. The CDR3 bases that were read are TGTGCCAGCAGTGAAGCGCAAGGCAGGGTACTATATGGC. This translates into CASSEAQGRVLYG. The whole CDR3 protein reads CASSEAQGRVLYGYTF.

Comment on this clone: The read ends 3 residues shy of where the CDR3 ends; the end is completed using the germline J gene. The chain uses TRBV5-1 and TRBJ2-5; 8 positions match TRBD1. The V segment lost 0 bases and the J segment 5 bases; nucleotides outside the gene matches: 6. CDR3 length: 15 amino acids. In germline, CDR1 is SGHRS, CDR2 YFSETQ. The CDR3 here is CASSLAPGGLETQYF. CDR3 bases read: TGCGCCAGCAGCTTGGCCCCAGGGGGCCTGGAGACC.

Concerning this clone itself: Read coverage stops 3 residues before the CDR3 terminus; the germline J gene supplies the remainder. The chain couples TRBV2 to TRBJ1-5; no firm D call. There are 14 residues in the CDR3. Trimming cost V 8 bases and J 0 bases, with 11 bases left between them. In germline, CDR1 is SNHLY, CDR2 FYNNEI. CDR3 residues: CASSTTVSNQPQHF. Incomplete CDR3 DNA: TGTGCCAGCTCAACCACAGTTAGCAATCAGCCC.

On this clone itself: The read comes to an end 3 residues before the CDR3 does, leaving the germline J gene to fill in the end. The J gene is TRBJ1-5, the V gene TRBV19; D not resolved. The CDR3 is made up of 14 amino acids. With 5 bases removed from V and 3 bases from J, the gap between germline ends came to 11 bases. Germline V gene data show CDR1 as LNHDA and CDR2 as SQIVND (reference sequence). CDR3 residues: CASSANSPNQPQHF. Partial CDR3 DNA: TGTGCCAGTAGTGCAAACAGCCCCAATCAGCCC.

Of note for this clone: The observed sequence ends 3 residues before the CDR3 terminus, with the missing tail filled in from the germline J gene. The gene calls are TRBV5-6 and TRBJ2-5; 7 bases agree with TRBD1. CDR3 length: 14 residues. Germline V gives CDR1 SGHDT, CDR2 YYEEEE. Partial CDR3 DNA: TGTGCCAGCAGCGACAGGGTGGGAACAGATACC. This gives the protein CASSDRVGTDT. The full CDR3 sequence reads CASSDRVGTDTQYF.

To note about this clone: The read ends 3 residues early relative to the CDR3; the germline J gene fills the gap. The rearrangement links TRBV7-2 to TRBJ1-6; possible D gene TRBD1, 5 bases. V was shortened by 1 base and J by 8 bases, with 12 bases between the two germline ends. There are 15 residues in the CDR3. The germline V gene encodes CDR1 SGHTA and CDR2 FQGNSA. CDR3 bases read: TGTGCCAGCAGCTTAGTCGCAGGGATGGATTCACCC. It is translated as CASSLVAGMDSP. The whole CDR3 reads CASSLVAGMDSPLHF.

To note about this clone: From the germline J gene comes the end of the CDR3, since the read stops 3 residues before it. The V and J genes are TRBV29-1 and TRBJ2-3, with 8 bases fitting TRBD1. The germline gives CDR1 SQVTM, CDR2 ANQGSEA. CDR3 length: 12 amino acids. Trimming removed 4 bases from V and 4 bases from J; junction bases left unmatched: 1. Here the CDR3 reads CSVAGGPDTQYF. CDR3 DNA, as far as it was read: TGCAGCGTTGCAGGGGGCCCAGATACG.

Details on this clone: The read ends 3 residues shy of where the CDR3 ends; the end is completed using the germline J gene. The chain combines TRBV7-9 with TRBJ1-4; possibly TRBD1 for D (5 bases). The CDR3 runs to 14 residues. Germline loops: CDR1 SEHNR, CDR2 FQNEAQ (reference sequence). The sequenced CDR3 bases are TGTGCCAGCAGCTTACAGGGTCGGAATTCACCA. It specifies CASSLQGRNSP. The CDR3, in full, reads CASSLQGRNSPLFF.

In the case of this clone: The read halts 3 residues ahead of the CDR3 end, with the missing end drawn from the germline J gene. The chain couples TRBV10-3 to TRBJ2-2; TRBD1 might be the D (5 bases). Germline CDR1 reads ENHRY; CDR2 reads SYGVKD. The CDR3 runs to 15 residues. Trimming stripped 3 bases from V and 1 base from J, with 9 bases between. The CDR3 loop reads CAISDRVGNTGELFF. The covered CDR3 bases are TGTGCCATCAGTGACAGGGTTGGGAACACCGGGGAG.

For this clone: Coverage ceases 3 residues before the CDR3 finishes, and the germline J gene fills in the end. This chain joins TRBV4-2 and TRBJ1-2, with TRBD1 matching over 7 bases. The ends lost 0 bases at V and 0 bases at J; junction bases unmatched: 1. Germline V gives CDR1 LGHNA, CDR2 YNFKEQ. CDR3 length equals 15 residues. The covered CDR3 bases are TGTGCCAGCAGCCAAGATGGACAGGCTAACTATGGC. Translation gives CASSQDGQANYG. The entire CDR3 reads CASSQDGQANYGYTF.

As regards this clone: The read gets to within 3 residues of the CDR3 end, and the germline J gene fills in the rest. This CDR3 is also generated by other DNA sequences in the sample. This chain connects TRBV18 to TRBJ1-2; TRBD1 matches at 7 bases. CDR3 length: 14 amino acids. Germline CDR1 reads KGHSH; CDR2 reads LQKENI. The part of the CDR3 DNA that was read is TGTGCCAGCTCACCGTGGCAGGGGGTCGATGAC. Translating it yields CASSPWQGVDD. The full CDR3 protein is CASSPWQGVDDYTF. Drawing the rest from reference TRBV18 and TRBJ1-2, the complete variable domain is NAGVMQNPRHLVRRRGQEARLRCSPMKGHSHVYWYRQLPEEGLKFMVYLQKENIIDESGMPKERFSAEFPKEGPSILRIQQVVRGDSAAYFCASSPWQGVDDYTFGSGTRLTVV.

Comments on this clone: The CDR3 extends 3 residues past the end of the read, so its final part is completed from the germline J gene. The chain couples TRBV2 to TRBJ1-4; the match to TRBD1 covers 7 bases. CDR1 is SNHLY and CDR2 is FYNNEI in the germline V gene. The CDR3 sequence is 14 residues long. The V and J ends lost 6 bases and 7 bases, in that order; junction bases with no gene match: 8. CDR3 sequence: CASRTQGVGEKLFF. The DNA read from the CDR3 is TGTGCCAGCAGGACCCAGGGGGTGGGTGAAAAA.

A remark on this clone: The read halts 3 residues ahead of the CDR3 end, with the missing end drawn from the germline J gene. The chain has TRBV28 and TRBJ2-7; weak D call: TRBD2 (6 bases). Per the germline V gene, CDR1 is MDHEN and CDR2 is SYDVKM. V was trimmed by 4 bases and J by 0 bases, leaving 19 bases between them. The CDR3 spans 17 residues. The CDR3 here is CASSSDGLTRFSYEQYF. Incomplete CDR3 DNA: TGTGCCAGCAGTTCGGACGGACTAACCCGATTCTCCTACGAG. The variable domain in full, with the rest retrieved from reference TRBV28 and TRBJ2-7, is DVKVTQSSRYLVKRTGEKVFLECVQDMDHENMFWYRQDPGLGLRLIYFSYDVKMKEKGDIPEGYSVSREKKERFSLILESASTNQTSMYLCASSSDGLTRFSYEQYFGPGTRLTVT.

Details on this clone: The sequenced fragment ends 3 residues before the CDR3 boundary, so the rest is inferred from the germline J gene. The chain has TRBV20-1 and TRBJ2-5, with 15 bases fitting TRBD2. The CDR3 is made up of 13 amino acids. Germline trimming cut 8 bases from V and 5 bases from J; bases unmatched to any gene: 3. Germline V gene lookup returns CDR1 DFQATT and CDR2 SNEGSKA (reference sequence). CDR3 DNA, as far as it was read: TGCAGTAGGACTAGCGGGGGGGAGGAGACC. Translated, it gives CSRTSGGEET. The CDR3 as a whole reads CSRTSGGEETQYF.

This CDR3 reads CASSVQGAGETQYF. The DNA read from the CDR3 is TGTGCCAGCAGCGTACAGGGGGCAGGTGAGACC. V and J are TRBV7-7 and TRBJ2-5; 9 bases line up with TRBD1. The CDR3 end falls 3 residues outside the read, so it is completed with the germline J gene. This CDR3 has 14 amino acids. The germline CDR1 and CDR2 sequences are SSHAT and FNYEAQ (reference sequence). The junction had 6 bases not matched to a gene; V was cut back by 5 bases and J by 5 bases. Filled out from reference TRBV7-7 and TRBJ2-5, the complete variable domain reads GAGVSQSPRYKVTKRGQDVTLRCDPISSHATLYWYQQALGQGPEFLTYFNYEAQPDKSGLPSDRFSAERPEGSISTLTIQRTEQRDSAMYRCASSVQGAGETQYFGPGTRLLVL.

In the case of this clone: The read stops 3 residues short of the end of the CDR3; the missing end is completed from the germline J gene. J is TRBJ2-3 and V is TRBV5-1; 13 bases are shared with TRBD2. The germline V gene has CDR1 SGHRS and CDR2 YFSETQ. This CDR3 has 16 residues. Losses at the gene ends were 0 bases for V and 6 bases for J; bases not matched to a gene: 4. The DNA read from the CDR3 is TGCGCCAGCAGCTTGGGACTAGCGGGGGGAATGGATACG. As protein: CASSLGLAGGMDT. The entire CDR3 protein reads CASSLGLAGGMDTQYF. The full variable domain, in which reference TRBV5-1 and TRBJ2-3 provide the parts outside the CDR3, is KAGVTQTPRYLIKTRGQQVTLSCSPISGHRSVSWYQQTPGQGLQFLFEYFSETQRNKGNFPGRFSGRQFSNSRSEMNVSTLELGDSALYLCASSLGLAGGMDTQYFGPGTRLTVL.